Presented here are 16 T cell receptor beta chains from one specimen sequenced in a study of blood T cell repertoires in COVID-19. TCRdb's copy holds only in-frame clones and misses some; the assay was immunoSEQ multiplex PCR. The repertoire consists of about 68,000 clones, with around 85% occurring once and the leading ten covering 1.4% to 1.5%. The sample taken for sequencing was peripheral blood. These receptors were obtained from a woman aged 55 to 70 with acute or convalescent COVID-19.

The rearrangement joins TRBV30 to TRBJ2-7; 8 nucleotides align to TRBD1. The trim removed 5 bases at V and 8 bases at J, leaving 5 bases unmatched. Germline loops: CDR1 GTSNPN, CDR2 SVGIG (reference sequence). This CDR3 spans 11 amino acids. In DNA form, the CDR3 reads TGTGCCTGGGGACAGGGTGTAAAGCAGTACTTC. Its protein is CAWGQGVKQYF.

This clone has just a few counts. V gene TRBV20-1 combines with J gene TRBJ1-1; D gene uncertain. V was shortened by 3 bases and J by 7 bases, with 9 bases between the two germline ends. The CDR3 loop spans 11 amino acids. Germline CDR1 and CDR2: DFQATT and SNEGSKA (reference sequence). The CDR3 sequence is CSASKYIEAFF. The CDR3 bases are TGCAGTGCTAGTAAATACATTGAAGCTTTCTTT.

This clone was picked up one time. The rearrangement uses TRBV23-1 and TRBJ1-4; possible D gene TRBD1, 5 bases. TRBV23-1 is filed as an ORF, its function uncertain. The CDR3 loop spans 12 amino acids. Trimming pared 4 bases from V and 8 bases from J, leaving 8 bases between. CDR3 loop: CASSPGGEKLFF. Here the CDR3 DNA reads TGCGCCAGCAGTCCGGGGGGGGAAAAACTGTTTTTT.

The chain links TRBV30 to TRBJ2-7; weak D call: TRBD1 (5 bases). Germline V gives CDR1 GTSNPN, CDR2 SVGIG (reference sequence). The ends were cut back, 0 bases at V and 4 bases at J, with 13 bases in the middle. The CDR3 runs 14 residues. CDR3 DNA sequence: TGTGCCTGGAGTGTCAAGGGGTTTGGATACGAGCAGTACTTC. Encoded protein: CAWSVKGFGYEQYF.

The V gene is TRBV5-1, the J gene TRBJ2-5, with 7 positions matching TRBD1. Germline lookup yields CDR1 SGHRS and CDR2 YFSETQ. The trim removed 4 bases at V and 0 bases at J, leaving 3 bases unmatched. The CDR3 is 14 residues long. The CDR3 DNA sequence: TGCGCCAGCAGCAAAGACAGGGACCAAGAGACCCAGTACTTC. This gives the protein CASSKDRDQETQYF.

This clone has only one observation. The chain carries TRBV4-2 and TRBJ2-1, with D possibly TRBD2 on 6 matching bases. The germline V gene encodes CDR1 LGHNA and CDR2 YNFKEQ. There are 16 residues in the CDR3. The V end was cut by 0 bases, the J end by 3 bases, with 12 bases between. CDR3 sequence (DNA): TGTGCCAGCAGCCAAGATAGTGGCGGGGTCTACAATGAGCAGTTCTTC. This gives the protein CASSQDSGGVYNEQFF.

This clone was recorded once. The chain recombines TRBV30 with TRBJ1-1; TRBD1 might be the D (5 bases). Between the trimmed V and J ends, which lost 0 bases and 4 bases, there was a span of 9 bases. The CDR3 consists of 13 residues. In germline, CDR1 is GTSNPN, CDR2 SVGIG (reference sequence). Written as DNA, the CDR3 is TGTGCCTGGAGTGTTGGGGGGACCACTGAAGCTTTCTTT. Amino acid sequence: CAWSVGGTTEAFF.

The chain couples TRBV6-5 to TRBJ2-2, with no clear D. CDR1 MNHEY and CDR2 SVGAGI come from the germline V gene. The V and J ends lost 0 bases and 6 bases respectively, with 5 bases between them. The CDR3 sequence is 13 residues long. The CDR3 DNA is TGTGCCAGCAGTTACTCGATAGCCGGGGAGCTGTTTTTT. Translated: CASSYSIAGELFF.

The chain carries TRBV13 and TRBJ1-1; 8 bases align to TRBD1. The CDR3 loop spans 15 amino acids. The germline gives CDR1 PRHDT, CDR2 FYEKMQ (reference sequence). With 5 bases clipped from V and 5 bases from J, the junction kept 10 bases outside the gene matches. The CDR3 coding sequence is TGTGCCAGCAGCGTATACAGGGGGATGGGGACTGAAGCTTTCTTT. This translates into CASSVYRGMGTEAFF. Supplemented by reference TRBV13 and TRBJ1-1, the full variable domain reads AAGVIQSPRHLIKEKRETATLKCYPIPRHDTVYWYQQGPGQDPQFLISFYEKMQSDKGSIPDRFSAQQFSDYHSELNMSSLELGDSALYFCASSVYRGMGTEAFFGQGTRLTVV.

The genes are TRBV2 and TRBJ2-1, with 7 nucleotides matching TRBD1. With 5 bases clipped from V and 8 bases from J, the junction kept 9 bases outside the gene matches. Germline CDR1 and CDR2: SNHLY and FYNNEI. CDR3 length equals 14 residues. CDR3 bases: TGTGCCAGCAGTTCGGGTCAGGGGGAGTATGAGCAGTTCTTC. This translates into CASSSGQGEYEQFF.

The rearrangement uses TRBV29-1 and TRBJ2-1, with a weak D call TRBD2 (5 bases). CDR1 is SQVTM and CDR2 is ANQGSEA in the germline V gene. This CDR3 is 15 amino acids long. Trimming left V 4 bases short and J 9 bases short, with 22 bases between. In DNA, the CDR3 is TGCAGCGTTGTCCCCTGGCGGACGGCAGAGGGTGAGCAGTTCTTC. Protein sequence: CSVVPWRTAEGEQFF.

J is TRBJ1-5 and V is TRBV29-1; D remains unclear. CDR1 SQVTM and CDR2 ANQGSEA come from the germline V gene. The CDR3 spans 13 residues. Trimming shortened V by 6 bases and J by 1 base, and 10 bases separated the two germline ends. CDR3: CSVGETSNQPQHF. The CDR3 bases are TGCAGCGTCGGGGAGACGAGCAATCAGCCCCAGCATTTT.

Written as DNA, the CDR3 is TGCGCCAGCAGCTTGGCCCGACTAGCGGGAGTAAGCGGGGAGCTGTTTTTT. It yields the protein CASSLARLAGVSGELFF. The J gene is TRBJ2-2, the V gene TRBV5-1; 12 bases are a match to TRBD2. Trimming cost V 0 bases and J 7 bases; bases outside gene matches: 7. This CDR3 is 17 amino acids long. CDR1 and CDR2 from the germline V gene are SGHRS and YFSETQ.

V and J are TRBV6-1 and TRBJ1-6; tentative D call: TRBD1 (5 bases). The length of the CDR3 is 13 residues. V lost 3 bases to trimming and J lost 10 bases, with 10 bases between them. Germline loops: CDR1 MNHNS, CDR2 SASEGT. The CDR3 bases are TGTGCCAGCAGTGAGACTGCAGGGTCACCCCTCCACTTT. This sequence encodes CASSETAGSPLHF.

V usage is TRBV28 and J usage is TRBJ1-6; TRBD1 aligns across 8 bases. Trimming removed 2 bases from V and 4 bases from J; junction bases left unmatched: 13. This CDR3 region has 19 residues. Germline V gene lookup returns CDR1 MDHEN and CDR2 SYDVKM. The CDR3, as DNA: TGTGCCAGCAGTTTAGTTAGTTTCAGGACAGGGTCTTATAATTCACCCCTCCACTTT. Its protein product is CASSLVSFRTGSYNSPLHF.

The chain has TRBV28 and TRBJ1-5; 7 nucleotides line up with TRBD1. The germline CDR1 and CDR2 sequences are MDHEN and SYDVKM. V shed 11 bases, J shed 3 bases, and the junction held 7 bases outside the gene matches. CDR3 length: 13 amino acids. CDR3: CAHRGGPNQPQHF. Here the CDR3 DNA reads TGTGCCCACAGGGGAGGCCCCAATCAGCCCCAGCATTTT.